The source of this T cell receptor beta chain is a study of T cell clonotyping in hematopoietic cell transplantation. Sequenced by immunoSEQ multiplex PCR; TCRdb stores in-frame clones only, minus some. The repertoire holds under 9,500 clones, approximately 97% seen once, with about 2.3% in the top ten. This clone was observed once. Its target is not known. Study-wide results and limits: Cells were unsorted, so CD4 and CD8 contributions were not separated. Higher Inverse Simpson Index values in graft donor and pretransplant recipient predicted broader posttransplant TCR diversity. At the given depth, recipient repertoires were over 95% de novo clonotypes.

CDR3 length equals 15 residues. The germline V gene has CDR1 GTSNPN and CDR2 SVGIG (reference sequence). V was pared by 8 bases and J by 0 bases, with 19 bases between. Here the sequenced sample was peripheral blood mononuclear cells, taken 100 days after allogeneic stem cell transplant. The sequence was collected from a male patient between 60 and 69 years old who had an allogeneic stem cell transplant from a related donor, so the T cells may come from the graft donor. Some clones in this sample may be carry-over from other donors' samples. The chain is built from TRBV30 and TRBJ1-1, with D uncertain. The CDR3 is CAGGLTLRVNTEAFF. CDR3 in DNA: TGTGCCGGAGGACTCACGTTAAGGGTGAACACTGAAGCTTTCTTT.